These T cell receptor beta chains were read from a single sample in a study of blood T cell repertoires in COVID-19. This table comes from immunoSEQ multiplex PCR, and its TCRdb copy is limited to in-frame clones, with some not included. The sample yields around 18,000 clones, 91% seen once. The specimen was peripheral blood. All receptors derive from a human donor in a cohort sampled during active COVID-19. CDR3s leave out the opening cysteine and the closing phenylalanine or tryptophan.

TRBV6-6,TRBJ1-6,ASSGLGGLNSPLH
TRBV14,TRBJ1-2,ASSQSRLYGYT
TRBV6-5,TRBJ1-2,ASSYRDRGYGYT
TRBV3-1/TRBV3-2,TRBJ2-2,ASSQVKLAGTGELF
TRBV5-4,TRBJ2-3,ASSLRTSFSDTQY
TRBV6-5,TRBJ1-5,ASTYSQGVVQPQH
TRBV5-1,TRBJ1-4,ASSLVGTNEKLF
TRBV27,TRBJ1-1,ASSRLQGSPEAF
TRBV6-2/TRBV6-3,TRBJ1-2,ASSQRQGSYGYT
TRBV29-1,TRBJ2-3,SAWSALGHIGTQY
TRBV18,TRBJ2-7,ASSPPSLYEQY
TRBV9,TRBJ1-2,ASSVEGTRRGYT
TRBV9,TRBJ2-3,ASGGRTDTQY
TRBV6-5,TRBJ2-7,ASRARGLGYEQY
TRBV7-6,TRBJ2-5,ASSPNSYGTQY
TRBV6-5,TRBJ1-5,ASSYSKAGVNQPQH
TRBV5-1,TRBJ2-2,ASSLAPGPNTGELF
TRBV30,TRBJ2-1,AWSVARTFEQF
TRBV29-1,TRBJ1-1,SVWTGYRALSTEAF
TRBV14,TRBJ2-1,ASSQESSGRLGYNEQF
TRBV5-1,TRBJ2-7,ASSLGVSYEQY
TRBV4-1,TRBJ1-1,ASSRDLGNTEAF
TRBV14,TRBJ2-2,ASSQSGASTGELF
TRBV19,TRBJ1-5,ASSMGQNQPQH
TRBV7-3,TRBJ2-7,ASSSGLAGVDEQY
TRBV5-6,TRBJ1-3,ASSLRTGYGNTIY
TRBV7-9,TRBJ1-5,ASSPRVGQPQH
TRBV2,TRBJ2-4,ASSDWASGEGAKNIQY
TRBV6-7,TRBJ1-1,ASSTYSRRGLHTEAF
TRBV18,TRBJ2-2,ASSPRHMNTGELF
TRBV5-4,TRBJ1-1,ASSLAGAKRTEAF
TRBV7-3,TRBJ1-2,ASSPGQGRGYT
TRBV11-2,TRBJ1-2,ASSSDRTRVVYGYT
TRBV3-1/TRBV3-2,TRBJ2-7,ASSQARGGAGHEQY
TRBV5-4,TRBJ2-7,ASSSADRATYEQY
TRBV7-2,TRBJ2-1,ASSSLGGLGVDEQF
TRBV29-1,TRBJ1-1,SGGQGGWGTEAF
TRBV19,TRBJ2-3,ASSIAPGGFTSATDTQY
TRBV5-6,TRBJ1-2,ASSLGQGTNYGYT
TRBV6-4,TRBJ2-1,ASSDSAAPYNEQF
TRBV7-2,TRBJ2-2,ASSLLAGAISTGELF
TRBV5-8,TRBJ2-7,ASRGPASYEQY
TRBV2,TRBJ2-5,ASIRGSQETQY
TRBV5-6,TRBJ2-1,ASSLGGGQREYDEQF
TRBV6-6,TRBJ1-5,ASSYTQDSNQPQH
TRBV7-9,TRBJ2-7,ASSGGSPYEQY
TRBV29-1,TRBJ1-1,SALSGGYTEAF
TRBV12-5,TRBJ2-1,ASAWGDLYNEQF
TRBV5-1,TRBJ2-3,ASSLVGARTDTQY
TRBV30,TRBJ2-2,ASPTSGRLTGELF